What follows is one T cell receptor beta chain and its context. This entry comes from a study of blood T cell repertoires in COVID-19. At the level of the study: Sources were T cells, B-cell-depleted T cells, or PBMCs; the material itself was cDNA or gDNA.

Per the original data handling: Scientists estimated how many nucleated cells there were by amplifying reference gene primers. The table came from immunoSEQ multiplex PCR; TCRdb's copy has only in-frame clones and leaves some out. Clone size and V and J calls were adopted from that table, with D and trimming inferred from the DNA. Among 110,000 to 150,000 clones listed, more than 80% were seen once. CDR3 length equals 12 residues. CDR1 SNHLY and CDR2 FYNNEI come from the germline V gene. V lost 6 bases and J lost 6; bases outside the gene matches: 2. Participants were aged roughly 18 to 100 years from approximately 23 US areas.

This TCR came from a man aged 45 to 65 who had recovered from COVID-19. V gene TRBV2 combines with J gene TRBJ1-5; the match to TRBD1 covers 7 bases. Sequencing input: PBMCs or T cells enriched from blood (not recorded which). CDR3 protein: CASSDRVQPQHF. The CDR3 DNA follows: TGTGCCAGCAGCGACAGGGTTCAGCCCCAGCATTTT.